This T cell receptor (beta chain) was found in a study of T cell responses to AZD1222 COVID-19 vaccine. Whole-study results and caveats: After two AZD1222 doses, spike-specific TCR breadth and depth rose versus day 0. Repertoires were sampled only after the peak T cell response. Donors, mostly white British, included more females; clonal diversity was possibly underestimated. Reports say nearly half of spike-specific TCRs go after unmutated variant regions.

In regard to this clone: Its antigen is unknown.

Sequencing used immunoSEQ multiplex PCR; TCRdb keeps in-frame clones, though not all of them. In the table there are about 160,000 clones, roughly nine tenths of which are singletons. The CDR3 contains 11 residues. Trimming cost V 3 bases and J 8 bases, with 8 bases left between them. Germline V gives CDR1 SGDLS, CDR2 YYNGEE. This sequence was found in an adult in good health. The genes are TRBV9 and TRBJ1-2, with D unclear. Here the sequenced sample was peripheral blood, taken on day 0 of AZD1222 vaccination. CDR3 nucleotide sequence: TGTGCCAGCAGCGACAGCTTAGGCTACACCTTC. This translates into CASSDSLGYTF.